This T cell receptor beta chain was recorded in a study of T cells of healthy individuals. This CDR3 is built from 16 residues. Deletions cut 2 bases from V and 5 bases from J, with 15 bases between. Per germline, CDR1 LNHDA and CDR2 SQIVND (reference sequence). Each CDR3 protein gets one entry after TCRdb re-called the 5' RACE reads with MiXCR. The top ten hold around 4.5% of the sample, which has around 63,000 distinct CDR3 sequences, about 16% seen once. This clonotype occurred many times. This sequence was found in a human donor in good health. The chain is built from TRBV19 and TRBJ1-4; maybe TRBD1 (6 bases). Written as DNA, the CDR3 is TGTGCCAGTAGTATAAGGGGGACAAGTACGAATGAAAAACTGTTTTTT. It codes for CASSIRGTSTNEKLFF. The full variable domain, completed using reference TRBV19 and TRBJ1-4, is DGGITQSPKYLFRKEGQNVTLSCEQNLNHDAMYWYRQDPGQGLRLIYYSQIVNDFQKGDIAEGYSVSREKKESFPLTVTSAQKNPTAFYLCASSIRGTSTNEKLFFGSGTQLSVL.